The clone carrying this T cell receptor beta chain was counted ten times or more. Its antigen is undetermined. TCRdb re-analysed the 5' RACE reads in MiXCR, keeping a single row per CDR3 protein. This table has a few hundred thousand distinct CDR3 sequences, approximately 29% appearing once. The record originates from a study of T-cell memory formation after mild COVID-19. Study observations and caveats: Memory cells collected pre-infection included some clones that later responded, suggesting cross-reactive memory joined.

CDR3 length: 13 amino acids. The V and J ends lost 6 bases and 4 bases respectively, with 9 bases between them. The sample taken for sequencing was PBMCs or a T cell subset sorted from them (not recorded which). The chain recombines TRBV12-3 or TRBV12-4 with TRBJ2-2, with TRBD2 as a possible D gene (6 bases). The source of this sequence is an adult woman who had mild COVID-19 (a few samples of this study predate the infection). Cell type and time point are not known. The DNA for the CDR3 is TGTGCCAGCAGCTTGGGGGGCACCGGGGAGCTGTTTTTT. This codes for CASSLGGTGELFF.